A single sample is the source of the 24 T cell receptor beta chains below, sequenced in a study of metastatic and nonmetastatic thyroid tumors. Nobody among the patients had been given any treatment before thyroid surgery. TCRdb reprocessed the PCR reads via MiXCR. Altogether 20,000 to 25,000 clones are present, roughly 9.8% being singletons, with the ten largest covering just under 30%. The sequencing sample was made of blood. Receptor source: a female donor with papillary thyroid cancer or a benign thyroid nodule (not recorded which). Some clones in this sample may be carry-over from other donors' samples.

To note about this clone: The sample has other DNA sequences that encode this CDR3 too. The chain employs TRBV20-1 and TRBJ2-5; TRBD2 might be the D (5 bases). Trimming removed 4 bases at V and 4 bases at J, with 10 bases between. Germline V lookup: CDR1 DFQATT, CDR2 SNEGSKA (reference sequence). The CDR3 contains 12 residues. As DNA, the CDR3 is TGCAGTGCTAACCGAGGAGGAGAGACCCAGTACTTC. Protein product: CSANRGGETQYF.

In its sample, this clone was seen many times. The V and J genes are TRBV4-3 and TRBJ2-3; 11 nucleotides match TRBD2. J was trimmed by 2 bases and V by 3 bases; bases with no gene match: 13. The CDR3 is 19 amino acids. The germline V gene has CDR1 LGHNA and CDR2 YSLEER. The CDR3 region has the DNA TGCGCCAGCAGCCAGACCCCCATTTTAGCGGGAGGGGCCACAGATACGCAGTATTTT. Amino acids: CASSQTPILAGGATDTQYF.

This clone was picked up many times. A clone one base away is much larger, so this may be a read error. The chain recombines TRBV28 with TRBJ1-5; the D is unclear. V lost 10 bases to trimming and J lost 9 bases, with 22 bases between them. In germline, CDR1 is MDHEN, CDR2 SYDVKM. The CDR3 has 14 residues. CDR3 sequence reads: CATTLEDRGRPQHF. In nucleotides, the CDR3 is TGTGCCACCACGTTGGAGGATCGGGGTCGGCCCCAGCATTTT.

This clone was seen at least ten times. This sequence joins TRBV6-5 and TRBJ1-5, with a tentative D call TRBD1 (5 bases). Between the trimmed V and J ends, which lost 0 bases and 3 bases, there was a span of 18 bases. The CDR3 sequence is 18 residues long. Germline assignment: CDR1 MNHEY and CDR2 SVGAGI. The CDR3 DNA is TGTGCCAGCAGTTACTCGCCCGGGGCCCGCGAATTCAATCAGCCCCAGCATTTT. Its protein product is CASSYSPGAREFNQPQHF.

This clone was recorded at least ten times. The CDR3 DNA sequence: TGTGCCAGCAGCCAAGCTTGGGGCACTAATGAAAAACTGTTTTTT. Protein sequence: CASSQAWGTNEKLFF. V gene TRBV4-2 combines with J gene TRBJ1-4; possibly TRBD1 for D (5 bases). Germline V gene data show CDR1 as LGHNA and CDR2 as YNFKEQ. The CDR3 extends over 15 amino acids. Trimming removed 1 base from V and 2 bases from J, with 8 bases in between.

This clone was counted a few times. The V and J genes are TRBV6-2 or TRBV6-3 and TRBJ2-7; TRBD2 matches at 7 bases. CDR3 length: 15 amino acids. Germline-derived CDR1 and CDR2 are MNHEY and SVGEGT. J lost 2 bases, V lost 0 bases, and 4 bases had no gene match. The CDR3 nucleotides are TGTGCCAGCAGTTACTCGGGAGGGATCGCCTACGAGCAGTACTTC. Its protein product is CASSYSGGIAYEQYF.

The sample holds many counts of this clone. The chain combines TRBV2 with TRBJ1-4, with 7 nucleotides matching TRBD1. This CDR3 comprises 14 residues. Per germline, CDR1 SNHLY and CDR2 FYNNEI. Losses at the gene ends were 6 bases for V and 3 bases for J; bases not matched to a gene: 4. CDR3 in DNA: TGTGCCAGCAGCACCGGGACAGCTAATGAAAAACTGTTTTTT. This codes for CASSTGTANEKLFF.

This clone was recorded a few times. At one end the junction does not follow the germline gene, possibly because of a read error. The chain couples TRBV18 to TRBJ2-3, with D unresolved. Germline CDR1 reads KGHSH; CDR2 reads LQKENI. The CDR3 has 14 residues. The CDR3 sequence: CAGSPTVAADTQYF. CDR3 sequence (DNA): TGTGCCGGCTCTCCAACCGTGGCAGCCGATACGCAGTATTTT.

The sample holds many counts of this clone. The chain recombines TRBV10-3 with TRBJ1-2, with a tentative D call TRBD1 (6 bases). Germline CDR1 reads ENHRY; CDR2 reads SYGVKD. V shed 5 bases and J shed 3 bases, with 16 bases lying between them. This CDR3 has 15 residues. CDR3 sequence reads: CAISQQGISDYGYTF. CDR3 nucleotide sequence: TGTGCCATCAGTCAACAGGGTATTTCCGACTATGGCTACACCTTC.

The chain has TRBV6-1 and TRBJ1-1; no clear D. The CDR3 has 13 amino acids. V was shortened by 8 bases and J by 1 base, with 11 bases between the two germline ends. CDR1 is MNHNS and CDR2 is SASEGT in the germline V gene. CDR3 sequence: CASSGAENTEAFF. The CDR3 nucleotides are TGTGCCAGCTCGGGAGCGGAGAACACTGAAGCTTTCTTT.

Points on this clone: A much bigger clone sits one base away, suggesting this may be a read error. Within the sample, other DNA sequences also encode this same CDR3. The chain couples TRBV5-6 to TRBJ2-5; the match to TRBD1 covers 7 bases. Looked up from germline, CDR1 is SGHDT and CDR2 is YYEEEE. CDR3 length: 15 amino acids. Losses at the gene ends were 0 bases for V and 2 bases for J; bases not matched to a gene: 4. Here the CDR3 reads CASSLVTQGQETQYF. The CDR3 nucleotides read TGTGCCAGCAGCTTGGTGACACAGGGGCAAGAGACCCAGTACTTC.

This clone is medium-sized within its sample. V usage is TRBV7-2 and J usage is TRBJ1-2; D call uncertain. V lost 0 bases to trimming and J lost 4 bases, with 3 bases between them. This CDR3 region has 12 residues. Germline assignment: CDR1 SGHTA and CDR2 FQGNSA. The CDR3, as DNA: TGTGCCAGCAGCTTAGCCAGCTATGGCTACACCTTC. Translated: CASSLASYGYTF.

This clone was counted only a few times. A much larger clone differs from this one at a single base, so this may be a read error. The same CDR3 arises from other DNA sequences in this sample as well. The CDR3, as DNA: TGTGCCAGCAGCCGGGTCAGCGCCCACGAGCAATACTTC. It encodes CASSRVSAHEQYF. The chain joins TRBV3-1 to TRBJ2-7, with D uncertain. Germline-derived CDR1 and CDR2 are LGHDT and YNNKEL (reference sequence). The CDR3 totals 13 residues.

In its sample, this clone was seen many times. The chain uses TRBV5-5 and TRBJ2-3; no definite D call. CDR1 SGHKS and CDR2 YYEKEE come from the germline V gene (reference sequence). V shed 2 bases and J shed 0 bases, with 10 bases lying between them. The CDR3 spans 15 residues. The CDR3: CASSFMAESTDTQYF. DNA for the CDR3: TGTGCCAGCAGCTTTATGGCAGAAAGCACAGATACGCAGTATTTT.

The sample holds many counts of this clone. A read error may be the cause here, since a much bigger clone is one base away. Other DNA sequences in this specimen translate into the identical CDR3. The chain carries TRBV12-3 or TRBV12-4 and TRBJ2-1; D is unclear. CDR3 length: 12 residues. CDR3 protein: CASSLSYNEQFF. As DNA, the CDR3 is TGTGCTAGCAGTCTAAGCTACAATGAGCAGTTCTTC.

There are many counts of this clone. The chain carries TRBV7-2 and TRBJ2-7; D is unresolved. Trimming stripped 2 bases from V and 2 bases from J, with 1 base between. Germline-derived CDR1 and CDR2 are SGHTA and FQGNSA. This CDR3 is built from 11 residues. Here the CDR3 DNA reads TGTGCCAGCAGCTTAACCTACGAGCAGTACTTC. Residues: CASSLTYEQYF. Together with reference TRBV7-2 and TRBJ2-7, the CDR3 gives the full variable domain: GAGVSQSPSNKVTEKGKDVELRCDPISGHTALYWYRQSLGQGLEFLIYFQGNSAPDKSGLPSDRFSAERTGGSVSTLTIQRTQQEDSAVYLCASSLTYEQYFGPGTRLTVT.

The chain combines TRBV14 with TRBJ1-2, with TRBD1 identical over 12 bases. J gave up 4 bases and V 3 bases, and 9 bases lay outside the gene matches. CDR3 length equals 17 residues. The germline V gene has CDR1 SGHDN and CDR2 FVKESK. The CDR3 nucleotides are TGTGCCAGCAGCCAGTCACCCGGGACAGGGGGCATCTATGGCTACACCTTC. Its protein is CASSQSPGTGGIYGYTF.

Details on this clone: A much larger clone differs from this one at a single base, so this may be a read error. This chain joins TRBV6-2 or TRBV6-3 and TRBJ2-5; D might be TRBD1 (6 bases). The V end was cut by 11 bases, the J end by 5 bases, with 18 bases between. The CDR3 sequence is 13 residues long. Germline V gene data show CDR1 as MNHEY and CDR2 as SVGEGT. CDR3 loop: CAAIPQGMETQYF. CDR3 in DNA: TGTGCCGCCATTCCACAGGGTATGGAGACCCAGTACTTC.

V gene TRBV6-1 combines with J gene TRBJ1-2; a weak D match, TRBD1 (5 bases). The V and J ends lost 5 bases and 4 bases respectively, with 11 bases between them. This CDR3 has 13 residues. Germline CDR1 MNHNS, CDR2 SASEGT. DNA for the CDR3: TGTGCCAGCAGTTCCGGACAAACCTATGGCTACACCTTC. It codes for CASSSGQTYGYTF.

This clone was detected only a few times. Likely a read error: the CDR3 ends without its conserved phenylalanine or tryptophan. It is unclear where the CDR3 begins or ends on the DNA, so no DNA is shown, and the CDR3 is as TCRdb lists it. This chain joins TRBV28 and TRBJ2-7; the table gives TRBD2 as D, unverified against the DNA. Germline V gene data show CDR1 as MDHEN and CDR2 as SYDVKM. 15 amino acids form the CDR3, both terminal residues included. This CDR3 is CASSLGSGGGYEQYL.

This clone was seen a handful of times. A much larger clonotype is one base distant, so this may be a read error. The rearrangement links TRBV20-1 to TRBJ2-7; the match to TRBD2 covers 8 bases. Germline CDR1 and CDR2: DFQATT and SNEGSKA (reference sequence). The CDR3 has 14 amino acids. The DNA of the CDR3 is TGCAGTGCTCCGATAGCGGGATTAGCCTACAAGCAGTACTTC. This sequence encodes CSAPIAGLAYKQYF.

This clone came up many times. An end of the junction differs from the germline gene, which may be a read error. The rearrangement uses TRBV7-7 and TRBJ2-7; D may be TRBD1 (5 bases). CDR1 and CDR2 from the germline V gene are SSHAT and FNYEAQ (reference sequence). The CDR3 covers 15 residues. The CDR3 DNA follows: TGTGCTAGCAGTCAGAACCCCGGACAAAACTACGAGCAGTACTTC. Its translation is CASSQNPGQNYEQYF.

This clone was seen many times. J is TRBJ1-2 and V is TRBV29-1; D gene ambiguous. The CDR3 sequence is 11 residues long. V was cut by 4 bases and J by 6 bases, with 9 bases left in between. Looked up from germline, CDR1 is SQVTM and CDR2 is ANQGSEA. In nucleotides, the CDR3 is TGCAGCGTTGTCGGACCGAATGGCTACACCTTC. Amino acid sequence: CSVVGPNGYTF.

This chain uses TRBV15 with TRBJ1-1; D is ambiguous. The CDR3 extends over 13 amino acids. CDR1 LNHNV and CDR2 YYDKDF come from the germline V gene (reference sequence). Trimming left V 2 bases short and J 3 bases short, with 7 bases between. Here the CDR3 DNA reads TGTGCCACCAGCAGACCCCGGGACACTGAAGCTTTCTTT. It encodes CATSRPRDTEAFF.